This TCR beta chain is drawn from a study of control samples from healthy donors and cancer patients. Sequencing used immunoSEQ multiplex PCR; TCRdb keeps in-frame clones, though not all of them. The table shows fewer than 200,000 clones, with just over 90% occurring only once. This CDR3 spans 12 amino acids. CDR1 is SQVTM, CDR2 ANQGSEA, per germline. Trimming left V 4 bases short and J 5 bases short, with 8 bases between. Sequenced sample: blood. The origin of this receptor is a man aged 30-40 years in good health. V usage is TRBV29-1 and J usage is TRBJ1-4, with D uncertain. DNA of the CDR3: TGCAGCGTTGCGGTACAGAATGAAAAACTGTTTTTT. Translation: CSVAVQNEKLFF.